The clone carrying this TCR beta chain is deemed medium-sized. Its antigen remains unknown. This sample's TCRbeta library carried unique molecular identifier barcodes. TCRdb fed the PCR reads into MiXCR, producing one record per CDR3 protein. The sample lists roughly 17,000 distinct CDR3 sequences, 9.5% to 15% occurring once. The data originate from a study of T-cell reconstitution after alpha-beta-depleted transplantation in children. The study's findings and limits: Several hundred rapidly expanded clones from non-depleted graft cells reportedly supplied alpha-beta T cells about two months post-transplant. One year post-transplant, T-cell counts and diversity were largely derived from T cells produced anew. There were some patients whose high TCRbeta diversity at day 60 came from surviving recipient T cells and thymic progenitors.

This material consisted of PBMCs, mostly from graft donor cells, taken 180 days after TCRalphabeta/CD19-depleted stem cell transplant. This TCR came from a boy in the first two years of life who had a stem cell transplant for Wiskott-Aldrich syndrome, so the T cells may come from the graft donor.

CDR3 sequence (DNA): TGTGCCAGCAGCCCGGGCCTCCAGGTTCAAGAGACCCAGTACTTC. Residues: CASSPGLQVQETQYF. J is TRBJ2-5 and V is TRBV6-5; D not certain. Trimming left V 6 bases short and J 2 bases short, with 16 bases between. The CDR3 spans 15 residues. The germline CDR1 and CDR2 sequences are MNHEY and SVGAGI.